These T cell receptor beta chains were read from a single sample in a study of blood T cell repertoires in COVID-19. Clones were sequenced by immunoSEQ multiplex PCR, and TCRdb holds only the in-frame ones, with some missing. This table holds about 290,000 clones, around four fifths found once. Input material: peripheral blood. Every receptor here comes from a woman between 50 and 59 years old with active or convalescent COVID-19. Both conserved end residues are part of each CDR3. The order of the fields is J gene, CDR3 length, V gene, clone size, D gene, CDR3 protein, CDR3 DNA. The D gene is left open where the match is weak. Some rows mark clone size as missing; the rest say once, few, many or name a class of expanded clone.

>TRBJ2-7|15|TRBV28|few|NA
CASSLGLGPAYEQYF
TGTGCCAGCAGTTTAGGGCTCGGCCCCGCCTACGAGCAGTACTTC
>TRBJ2-1|15|TRBV30|NA|TRBD2
CAWSTGTSGPNEQFF
TGTGCCTGGAGTACCGGGACTAGCGGCCCCAATGAGCAGTTCTTC
>TRBJ2-7|11|TRBV7-8|NA|NA
CASSPLDEQYF
TGTGCCAGCAGCCCCCTCGACGAGCAGTACTTC
>TRBJ2-1|16|TRBV18|NA|TRBD2
CASSPTGTSGYNEQFF
TGTGCCAGCTCACCTACCGGGACTAGCGGCTACAATGAGCAGTTCTTC
>TRBJ1-1|13|TRBV7-3|NA|TRBD1
CASSPRQGTEAFF
TGTGCCAGCAGCCCTCGACAGGGGACTGAAGCTTTCTTT
>TRBJ2-7|15|TRBV5-1|NA|TRBD2
CASSDSGTSRYEQYF
TGCGCCAGCAGCGACTCCGGGACTAGCCGGTACGAGCAGTACTTC
>TRBJ2-7|13|TRBV23-1|few|NA
CASRTGISYEQYF
TGCGCCAGTCGAACAGGGATCTCCTACGAGCAGTACTTC
>TRBJ2-3|13|TRBV3-1/TRBV3-2|NA|NA
CASSHGSQDTQYF
TGTGCCAGCAGCCACGGGAGTCAAGATACGCAGTATTTT
>TRBJ1-5|17|TRBV15|NA|NA
CATSRDRWRNSNQPQHF
TGTGCCACCAGCAGAGATCGGTGGAGAAATAGCAATCAGCCCCAGCATTTT
>TRBJ1-4|15|TRBV7-6|NA|NA
CASSLGSYENEKLFF
TGTGCCAGCAGCTTAGGTTCCTACGAAAATGAAAAACTGTTTTTT
>TRBJ1-1|12|TRBV18|NA|NA
CASSRGYTEAFF
TGTGCCAGCTCACGAGGGTACACTGAAGCTTTCTTT
>TRBJ1-2|14|TRBV5-1|NA|NA
CASSLDPGNYGYTF
TGCGCCAGCAGCTTGGATCCAGGGAACTATGGCTACACCTTC
>TRBJ1-5|17|TRBV28|NA|TRBD1
CASSQEIQGGVIKTQHF
TGTGCCAGCAGCCAAGAAATACAGGGGGGGGTTATCAAGACCCAGCATTTT
>TRBJ2-3|15|TRBV7-4|few|NA
CASSPRTFRGDTQYF
TGTGCCAGCAGCCCGAGGACATTTAGGGGAGATACGCAGTATTTT
>TRBJ1-1|13|TRBV28|NA|NA
CASTLGTSPEAFF
TGTGCCAGCACCCTTGGGACAAGCCCTGAAGCTTTCTTT
>TRBJ2-2|21|TRBV14|NA|TRBD1
CASSQVSEPSKLTTGSGELFF
TGTGCCAGCAGCCAAGTCTCCGAACCCAGTAAGCTCACGACAGGGTCCGGGGAGCTGTTTTTT
>TRBJ2-7|15|TRBV18|NA|TRBD2
CASSPTSGRIYEQYF
TGTGCCAGCTCACCAACTAGCGGGAGGATCTACGAGCAGTACTTC
>TRBJ2-1|17|TRBV5-4|NA|TRBD2
CASSFPIGTTINNEQFF
TGTGCCAGCAGCTTCCCCATCGGGACTACCATAAACAATGAGCAGTTCTTC
>TRBJ2-7|12|TRBV7-2|NA|TRBD2
CASSYGRREQYF
TGTGCCAGCAGTTACGGGAGGCGGGAGCAGTACTTC
>TRBJ2-7|14|TRBV9|NA|TRBD2
CASSVELAGYEQYF
TGTGCCAGCAGCGTAGAACTAGCGGGCTACGAGCAGTACTTC
>TRBJ2-7|16|TRBV18|NA|NA
CASSPDRSRGYDKQYF
TGTGCCAGCTCACCCGACAGGTCTAGGGGTTACGACAAGCAGTACTTC
>TRBJ2-1|15|TRBV5-1|NA|NA
CASSLDPSSGREQFF
TGCGCCAGCAGCCTGGACCCTAGCTCCGGGCGTGAGCAGTTCTTC
>TRBJ2-1|15|TRBV20-1|NA|TRBD2
CSASSLAGRYNEQFF
TGCAGTGCTAGTTCACTAGCGGGAAGATACAATGAGCAGTTCTTC
>TRBJ1-2|15|TRBV5-4|NA|NA
CASSLDTRVNYGYTF
TGTGCCAGCAGCTTGGACACCAGGGTTAACTATGGCTACACCTTC
>TRBJ2-1|13|TRBV19|NA|NA
CASSIRGYNEQFF
TGTGCCAGTAGTATAAGGGGTTACAATGAGCAGTTCTTC
>TRBJ1-3|14|TRBV5-8|NA|NA
CASSREGSGNTIYF
TGTGCCAGCAGCCGGGAGGGCTCTGGAAACACCATATATTTT
>TRBJ2-3|14|TRBV11-2|NA|NA
CASSLRQFTDTQYF
TGTGCCAGCAGCTTACGACAGTTCACAGATACGCAGTATTTT
>TRBJ2-5|16|TRBV7-3|NA|TRBD2
CASSFSGGGRGETQYF
TGTGCCAGCAGCTTTAGCGGGGGAGGTCGGGGAGAGACCCAGTACTTC
>TRBJ1-1|14|TRBV18|NA|NA
CASSPIQRDTEAFF
TGTGCCAGCTCACCTATTCAGAGGGACACTGAAGCTTTCTTT
>TRBJ2-5|14|TRBV2|once|NA
CASSDEGGEETQYF
TGTGCCAGCAGTGATGAGGGGGGGGAAGAGACCCAGTACTTC
>TRBJ1-1|16|TRBV18|NA|NA
CASSPLSRGGITEAFF
TGTGCCAGCTCACCACTATCTCGGGGAGGAATCACTGAAGCTTTCTTT
>TRBJ1-6|16|TRBV28|NA|NA
CASSLIPGSGDSPLHF
TGTGCCAGCAGTTTAATTCCGGGAAGTGGCGATTCACCCCTCCACTTT
>TRBJ2-7|14|TRBV19|NA|TRBD1
CASSMGQGIDEQYF
TGTGCCAGTAGTATGGGACAGGGTATTGACGAGCAGTACTTC
>TRBJ1-5|16|TRBV18|NA|NA
CASSPLPQVSNQPQHF
TGTGCCAGCTCACCATTGCCCCAGGTTAGCAATCAGCCCCAGCATTTT
>TRBJ1-1|14|TRBV10-3|NA|NA
CAISKTVMNTEAFF
TGTGCCATCAGTAAGACAGTCATGAACACTGAAGCTTTCTTT
>TRBJ1-2|12|TRBV12-3/TRBV12-4|NA|NA
CASAAGWDGYTF
TGTGCCAGCGCAGCGGGTTGGGATGGCTACACCTTC
>TRBJ2-1|16|TRBV9|NA|TRBD2
CASSVTSGSLYNEQFF
TGTGCCAGCAGCGTGACTAGCGGGAGTCTCTACAATGAGCAGTTCTTC
>TRBJ2-2|16|TRBV7-3|NA|TRBD2
CASSLGAGGNTGELFF
TGTGCCAGCAGCTTAGGAGCGGGAGGGAACACCGGGGAGCTGTTTTTT
>TRBJ1-5|15|TRBV7-2|NA|TRBD1
CASSLAGGRGWPQHF
TGTGCCAGCAGCTTAGCAGGGGGCAGGGGCTGGCCCCAGCATTTT
>TRBJ1-2|16|TRBV7-8|NA|TRBD1
CASSLARQGSIYGYTF
TGTGCCAGCAGCTTAGCGCGACAGGGGAGTATCTATGGCTACACCTTC
>TRBJ2-7|17|TRBV21-1|NA|NA
CASPADWWCGSIYEQYF
TGTGCCAGCCCTGCGGACTGGTGGTGTGGGTCAATCTACGAGCAGTACTTC
>TRBJ2-3|15|TRBV19|NA|NA
CASTPGTLSTDTQYF
TGTGCCAGTACTCCCGGGACTCTGAGCACAGATACGCAGTATTTT
>TRBJ2-5|15|TRBV2|NA|NA
CASSPRDSGGETQYF
TGTGCCAGCAGTCCCCGGGACTCCGGAGGAGAGACCCAGTACTTC
>TRBJ2-1|15|TRBV19|NA|TRBD2
CASSPAGVASNEQFF
TGTGCCAGTAGTCCTGCGGGGGTAGCGTCCAATGAGCAGTTCTTC
>TRBJ2-1|16|TRBV5-1|NA|NA
CASSLVRGDSYNEQFF
TGCGCCAGCAGCTTGGTGCGCGGGGATTCCTACAATGAGCAGTTCTTC